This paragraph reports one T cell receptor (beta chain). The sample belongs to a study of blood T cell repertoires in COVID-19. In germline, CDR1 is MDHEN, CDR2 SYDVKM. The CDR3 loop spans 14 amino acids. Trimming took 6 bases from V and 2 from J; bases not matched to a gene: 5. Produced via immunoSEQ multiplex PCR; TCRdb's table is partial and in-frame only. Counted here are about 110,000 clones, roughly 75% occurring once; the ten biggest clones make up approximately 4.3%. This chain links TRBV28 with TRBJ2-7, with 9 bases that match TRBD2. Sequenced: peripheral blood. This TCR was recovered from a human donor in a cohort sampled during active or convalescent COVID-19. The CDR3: CASSTTSGTYEQYF. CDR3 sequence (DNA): TGTGCCAGCAGCACGACTAGCGGAACCTACGAGCAGTACTTC.